A selection of T cell receptor beta chains follows, all from one sample in a study of blood T cell repertoires in COVID-19. The data were produced by immunoSEQ multiplex PCR, yet TCRdb's version contains in-frame clones alone and is incomplete. Here the sample spans some 270,000 clones, roughly 85% being singletons. Source material: peripheral blood. The receptors shown here come from a woman in her 70s with acute or convalescent COVID-19. Both conserved end residues are part of each CDR3. A D gene is named only where the DNA matches it firmly. Where a row states a size, it is once, few, many or the class of an expanded clone; other rows omit it.

once	TRBV7-6	TRBD2	TRBJ2-1	CASSSPSGGGNEQFF	TGTGCCAGCAGCTCTCCTAGCGGGGGGGGGAATGAGCAGTTCTTC
NA	TRBV13	NA	TRBJ1-1	CASSLTIRAFEAFF	TGTGCCAGCAGCTTAACCATCAGGGCCTTTGAAGCTTTCTTT
NA	TRBV2	TRBD1	TRBJ1-5	CASRGQHNQPQHF	TGTGCCAGCAGGGGACAGCACAATCAGCCCCAGCATTTT
NA	TRBV5-8	TRBD1	TRBJ1-6	CASSLRQGPNSPLHF	TGTGCCAGCAGCCTTAGACAGGGACCCAATTCACCCCTCCACTTT
NA	TRBV11-2	TRBD1	TRBJ1-5	CASSLQPGGQPQHF	TGTGCCAGCAGCTTACAGCCAGGGGGTCAGCCCCAGCATTTT
NA	TRBV7-8	TRBD2	TRBJ2-3	CASIKAGGPGERTDTQYF	TGTGCCAGCATCAAAGCGGGGGGGCCAGGCGAGAGGACAGATACGCAGTATTTT
NA	TRBV2	TRBD1	TRBJ2-7	CASAGRTGGTYEQYF	TGTGCCAGCGCTGGGAGGACAGGGGGCACCTACGAGCAGTACTTC
NA	TRBV6-1	TRBD1	TRBJ2-3	CASSEAGTGGSTDTQYF	TGTGCCAGCAGTGAAGCGGGGACAGGGGGGAGCACAGATACGCAGTATTTT
NA	TRBV11-1	NA	TRBJ2-2	CASSKGRTRGTGELFF	TGTGCCAGCAGCAAGGGACGGACTAGGGGGACCGGGGAGCTGTTTTTT
NA	TRBV6-5	TRBD1	TRBJ2-7	CASQGDAYEQYF	TGTGCCAGCCAGGGGGATGCCTACGAGCAGTACTTC
NA	TRBV11-2	TRBD2	TRBJ2-7	CASSLLAGGLSYEQYF	TGTGCCAGCAGCTTGCTAGCGGGGGGACTCTCCTACGAGCAGTACTTC
NA	TRBV5-1	TRBD1	TRBJ1-2	CASAGTGANYGYTF	TGCGCCAGCGCCGGGACAGGGGCTAACTATGGCTACACCTTC
NA	TRBV5-5	NA	TRBJ1-2	CASSGSEGNYGYTF	TGTGCCAGCAGCGGGAGCGAGGGCAACTATGGCTACACCTTC
once	TRBV2	TRBD1	TRBJ1-2	CASSSRGRINYGYTF	TGTGCCAGCAGCTCCAGGGGGCGGATAAACTATGGCTACACCTTC
NA	TRBV19	TRBD1	TRBJ1-5	CASQGQPYSNQPQHF	TGTGCCAGTCAGGGACAGCCTTATAGCAATCAGCCCCAGCATTTT
NA	TRBV2	NA	TRBJ2-3	CASSGDLRGSTDTQYF	TGTGCCAGCAGTGGGGACTTGCGGGGATCCACAGATACGCAGTATTTT
NA	TRBV4-1	NA	TRBJ1-2	CASSQGGAGGYTF	TGCGCCAGCAGTCAGGGAGGGGCGGGTGGCTACACCTTC
NA	TRBV10-3	TRBD1	TRBJ1-1	CAISAYPGQGLDTEAFF	TGTGCCATCAGTGCTTACCCGGGACAGGGATTGGACACTGAAGCTTTCTTT
NA	TRBV9	TRBD2	TRBJ2-1	CASSFSGGAYNEQFF	TGTGCCAGCAGCTTTAGCGGGGGGGCGTACAATGAGCAGTTCTTC
NA	TRBV5-8	NA	TRBJ2-4	CASSLGPGKNIQYF	TGTGCCAGCAGCTTGGGCCCGGGAAAAAACATTCAGTACTTC
NA	TRBV15	TRBD1	TRBJ1-2	CATSRGPGTGYGYTF	TGTGCCACCAGCAGAGGTCCCGGGACAGGCTATGGCTACACCTTC
NA	TRBV5-1	TRBD1	TRBJ1-1	CASSLGGSGNTEAFF	TGCGCCAGCAGCTTAGGGGGCAGTGGGAACACTGAAGCTTTCTTT
few	TRBV9	NA	TRBJ1-5	CASSSTQGPYQPQHF	TGTGCCAGCAGCTCTACCCAGGGGCCCTATCAGCCCCAGCATTTT
NA	TRBV5-5	NA	TRBJ2-4	CASSFPPQIQYF	TGTGCCAGCAGCTTCCCCCCACAGATTCAGTACTTC
few	TRBV7-9	TRBD1	TRBJ2-1	CASSLDALGQGFF	TGTGCCAGCAGCTTAGATGCGTTGGGACAGGGTTTCTTC
NA	TRBV5-4	TRBD1	TRBJ2-3	CASSLQGRDTQYF	TGTGCCAGCAGCTTACAGGGGCGAGATACGCAGTATTTT
NA	TRBV3-1/TRBV3-2	NA	TRBJ2-3	CASSQRAGTQYF	TGTGCCAGCAGCCAGAGGGCGGGTACGCAGTATTTT
NA	TRBV30	NA	TRBJ1-2	CAWVYSSYSVYGYTF	TGTGCCTGGGTGTACTCTTCCTATTCTGTCTATGGCTACACCTTC
once	TRBV6-5	TRBD1	TRBJ1-1	CASSPGGYVTEAFF	TGTGCCAGCAGTCCAGGGGGCTATGTCACTGAAGCTTTCTTT
NA	TRBV19	NA	TRBJ1-1	CASRGPSVMNTEAFF	TGTGCCTCCAGGGGACCGAGCGTTATGAACACTGAAGCTTTCTTT
NA	TRBV9	TRBD2	TRBJ2-5	CASSVTGTTSETQYF	TGTGCCAGCAGCGTAACCGGGACTACGTCAGAGACCCAGTACTTC
NA	TRBV3-1/TRBV3-2	NA	TRBJ2-5	CASSQGFLETQYF	TGTGCCAGCAGCCAAGGTTTTCTGGAGACCCAGTACTTC
NA	TRBV3-1/TRBV3-2	NA	TRBJ1-2	CASSQVGGARGYTF	TGTGCCAGCAGCCAAGTAGGGGGGGCGCGAGGCTACACCTTC
NA	TRBV30	NA	TRBJ1-2	CAWRRQKVYGYTF	TGTGCCTGGAGACGACAAAAAGTCTATGGCTACACCTTC
NA	TRBV3-1/TRBV3-2	NA	TRBJ1-4	CAIQGRGGKLFF	TGTGCCATCCAAGGGCGGGGAGGGAAACTGTTTTTT
NA	TRBV7-8	NA	TRBJ2-3	CASSLRLRDTDTQYF	TGTGCCAGCAGCCTAAGACTAAGGGATACAGATACGCAGTATTTT
NA	TRBV3-1/TRBV3-2	NA	TRBJ2-5	CASSRGGGGETQYF	TGTGCCAGCAGCCGAGGGGGGGGAGGAGAGACCCAGTACTTC
NA	TRBV7-7	NA	TRBJ2-5	CASSPVERGTQYF	TGTGCCAGCAGCCCAGTCGAGAGAGGGACCCAGTACTTC
NA	TRBV7-9	TRBD1	TRBJ1-6	CASSPPGQGISPLHF	TGTGCCAGCAGCCCCCCGGGACAGGGGATCTCACCCCTCCACTTT
NA	TRBV7-9	TRBD2	TRBJ2-5	CASSPGTSGTLYF	TGTGCCAGCAGCCCCGGGACTAGCGGGACCTTATACTTC
NA	TRBV11-3	TRBD2	TRBJ2-3	CAISRGVTDTQYF	TGTGCCATATCTCGGGGGGTCACAGATACGCAGTATTTT
NA	TRBV5-4	NA	TRBJ1-1	CASSLDPVTEAFF	TGTGCCAGCAGCTTGGATCCGGTCACTGAAGCTTTCTTT